These 10 T cell receptor beta chains came from one sample sequenced in a study of cytomegalovirus exposure and HLA in healthy donors listed by TCRdb under 2017. Libraries came from the immunoSEQ multiplex PCR assay. TCRdb re-hosts the immuneACCESS table, in-frame sequences only. Its copies lack some clones; in the studies checked, an unresolved V gene accounts for under half of them, and the cause for the rest is not known. In this sample the table shows 100,000 to 150,000 clones, roughly 87% of which occur a single time. The ten biggest clones cover around 1.3% of the sample. Input material: PBMCs. The receptors derive from a woman under 30 in good health and CMV-seronegative.

V and J are TRBV11-3 and TRBJ2-1; 7 bases fit TRBD2. The V and J ends lost 0 bases and 2 bases, in that order; junction bases with no gene match: 4. The CDR3 is made up of 16 amino acids. Per the germline V gene, CDR1 is SGHNT and CDR2 is YENEEA. The CDR3 region has the DNA TGTGCCAGCAGCTTAGATTTCAGCGGGGCCTACAATGAGCAGTTCTTC. Its translation is CASSLDFSGAYNEQFF.

The chain uses TRBV7-9 and TRBJ2-7; 7 bases are a match to TRBD1. V was clipped by 4 bases and J by 3 bases; unmatched bases: 3. The V gene's germline CDR1 is SEHNR and CDR2 FQNEAQ (reference sequence). CDR3 length: 13 amino acids. This chain's CDR3 is CASSSGQLYEQYF. The CDR3 nucleotides read TGTGCCAGCAGCTCGGGACAGCTCTACGAGCAGTACTTC.

The gene calls are TRBV5-1 and TRBJ2-7, with D possibly being TRBD2 (6 bases). Per germline, CDR1 SGHRS and CDR2 YFSETQ. This CDR3 region has 16 residues. The V gene lost 4 bases and the J gene lost 2 bases, with 19 bases spanning the gap. The CDR3 nucleotides are TGCGCCAGCAGCCGAGTAAGATCGGGAGTGGCCTACGAGCAGTACTTC. Protein: CASSRVRSGVAYEQYF.

This clone was seen once. The rearrangement links TRBV9 to TRBJ2-6; the match to TRBD1 covers 11 bases. From germline, CDR1 is SGDLS and CDR2 YYNGEE. V dropped 4 bases and J dropped 3; count of bases not matched to a gene: 6. The CDR3 extends over 17 amino acids. The CDR3 coding sequence is TGTGCCAGCAGCTCGGGACAGGGGGATTTTGGGGCCAACGTCCTGACTTTC. It yields the protein CASSSGQGDFGANVLTF.

V gene TRBV5-1 combines with J gene TRBJ1-2; possibly TRBD1 for D (5 bases). The V end lost 6 bases, the J end lost 2 bases, and 14 bases lay between the germline ends. Per the germline V gene, CDR1 is SGHRS and CDR2 is YFSETQ. This CDR3 comprises 14 residues. In DNA form, the CDR3 reads TGCGCCAGCATGGGGGAGGGACGGAACTATGGCTACACCTTC. Its protein is CASMGEGRNYGYTF.

The CDR3 protein is CASSGTGAYQPQHF. The CDR3, as DNA: TGTGCCAGCAGTGGGACAGGGGCTTATCAGCCCCAGCATTTT. The chain recombines TRBV6-1 with TRBJ1-5; 9 nucleotides agree with TRBD1. The length of the CDR3 is 14 residues. V was pared by 4 bases and J by 5 bases, with 3 bases of the junction left unmatched. Germline CDR1 and CDR2: MNHNS and SASEGT.

The CDR3 protein is CASSPIRDRVSGNTIYF. The CDR3 DNA is TGTGCCAGCTCACCAATCCGGGACAGGGTCTCTGGAAACACCATATATTTT. V is TRBV18 and J is TRBJ1-3; 9 bases match TRBD1. Germline CDR1 KGHSH, CDR2 LQKENI. The CDR3 extends over 17 amino acids. J gave up 0 bases and V 2 bases, and 5 bases lay outside the gene matches.

This rearrangement joins TRBV7-9 to TRBJ1-2; unclear D gene. This CDR3 comprises 14 residues. Germline CDR1 reads SEHNR; CDR2 reads FQNEAQ (reference sequence). V was trimmed by 3 bases and J by 8 bases, leaving 16 bases between them. CDR3 bases: TGTGCCAGCAGCTTCCCAGGAATCGGAGGCGGCTACACCTTC. This codes for CASSFPGIGGGYTF.

The J gene is TRBJ2-7, the V gene TRBV9; the D is unclear. Germline V gene sequence: CDR1 SGDLS, CDR2 YYNGEE. V shed 0 bases and J shed 5 bases, with 12 bases lying between them. The CDR3 runs to 14 residues. The DNA for the CDR3 is TGTGCCAGCAGCGTAGACGAGGTTCTGAACGAGCAGTACTTC. Translated: CASSVDEVLNEQYF.

The chain recombines TRBV7-8 with TRBJ1-6; D ambiguous. From germline, CDR1 is SGHVS and CDR2 FQNEAQ. CDR3 length equals 15 residues. V lost 7 bases to trimming and J lost 4 bases, with 14 bases between them. Here the CDR3 reads CASTLRPVYNSPLHF. The CDR3 DNA is TGTGCCAGCACTCTCAGGCCAGTTTATAATTCACCCCTCCACTTT.